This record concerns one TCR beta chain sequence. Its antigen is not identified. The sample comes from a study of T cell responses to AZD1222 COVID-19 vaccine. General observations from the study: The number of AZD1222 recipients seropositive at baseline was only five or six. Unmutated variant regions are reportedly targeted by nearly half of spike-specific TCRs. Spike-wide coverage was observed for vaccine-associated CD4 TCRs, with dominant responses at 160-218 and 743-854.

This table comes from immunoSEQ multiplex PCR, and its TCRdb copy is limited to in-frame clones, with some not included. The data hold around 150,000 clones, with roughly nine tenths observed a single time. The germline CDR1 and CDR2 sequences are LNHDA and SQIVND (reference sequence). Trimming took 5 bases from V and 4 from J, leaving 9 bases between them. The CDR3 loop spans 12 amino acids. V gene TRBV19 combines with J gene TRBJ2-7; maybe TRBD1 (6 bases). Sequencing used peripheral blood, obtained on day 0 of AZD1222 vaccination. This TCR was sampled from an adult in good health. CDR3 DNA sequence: TGTGCCAGTAGTGGGGGCCTTTACGAGCAGTACTTC. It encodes CASSGGLYEQYF. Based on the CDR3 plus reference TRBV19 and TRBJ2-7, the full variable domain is DGGITQSPKYLFRKEGQNVTLSCEQNLNHDAMYWYRQDPGQGLRLIYYSQIVNDFQKGDIAEGYSVSREKKESFPLTVTSAQKNPTAFYLCASSGGLYEQYFGPGTRLTVT.